These 9 T cell receptor beta chains share one sample of origin, sequenced in a study of T cell repertoires in cytomegalovirus infection. Using its own MiXCR run on the reads, TCRdb lists one record per CDR3 protein. The sample carries about 740,000 distinct CDR3 sequences, approximately 34% recorded once. Sequenced sample: PBMCs. These receptors were collected from a human donor in good health (CMV status not recorded). Some clones in this sample may be carry-over from other donors' samples.

The chain couples TRBV11-1 to TRBJ1-1; tentative D call: TRBD1 (5 bases). Germline CDR1 is SGHAT and CDR2 is FQDESV (reference sequence). The V and J ends lost 2 bases and 3 bases respectively, with 13 bases between them. The CDR3 has 15 residues. The DNA for the CDR3 is TGTGCCAGCAGCTTAATGCTGGGGGGACACACTGAAGCTTTCTTT. This codes for CASSLMLGGHTEAFF. The complete variable domain, with remaining parts taken from reference TRBV11-1 and TRBJ1-1, reads EAEVAQSPRYKITEKSQAVAFWCDPISGHATLYWYRQILGQGPELLVQFQDESVVDDSQLPKDRFSAERLKGVDSTLKIQPAELGDSAMYLCASSLMLGGHTEAFFGQGTRLTVV.

This clonotype was seen a handful of times. This sequence joins TRBV6-5 and TRBJ2-7; TRBD2 agrees at 11 bases. The V gene's germline CDR1 is MNHEY and CDR2 SVGAGI. There are 15 residues in the CDR3. The V segment lost 2 bases and the J segment 4 bases; nucleotides outside the gene matches: 4. CDR3 loop: CASSYDGTSGYEQYF. CDR3 in DNA: TGTGCCAGCAGTTACGACGGGACTAGCGGATACGAGCAGTACTTC.

This clonotype has more than one count but fewer than ten. The chain couples TRBV7-2 to TRBJ2-7; TRBD2 aligns across 7 bases. The V gene end was trimmed by 1 base and the J gene end by 6 bases; junction bases not matched to a gene: 3. This CDR3 is built from 13 residues. Germline loops: CDR1 SGHTA, CDR2 FQGNSA. The CDR3 spells CASSLGGGPEQYF. CDR3 sequence (DNA): TGTGCCAGCAGCTTAGGGGGAGGGCCCGAGCAGTACTTC.

This clonotype was picked up a small number of times. The rearrangement joins TRBV4-2 to TRBJ2-2; 12 positions match TRBD1. Losses at the gene ends were 1 base for V and 5 bases for J; bases not matched to a gene: 5. The CDR3 loop spans 17 amino acids. Germline-derived CDR1 and CDR2 are LGHNA and YNFKEQ. CDR3 amino acids: CASSQVSGQGATGELFF. The CDR3, as DNA: TGTGCCAGCAGCCAAGTCTCGGGACAGGGGGCGACCGGGGAGCTGTTTTTT.

This clonotype was seen a handful of times. This sequence joins TRBV12-3 or TRBV12-4 and TRBJ2-3; 9 bases fit TRBD2. The trim removed 1 base at V and 4 bases at J, leaving 6 bases unmatched. There are 16 residues in the CDR3. The CDR3 DNA sequence: TGTGCCAGCAGTTTAGAAGGAGCGGGGGGTTCAGATACGCAGTATTTT. Translated, it gives CASSLEGAGGSDTQYF.

This sequence joins TRBV27 and TRBJ2-1, with 12 positions matching TRBD2. V shed 5 bases, J shed 12 bases, and the junction held 14 bases outside the gene matches. In germline, CDR1 is MNHEY, CDR2 SMNVEV (reference sequence). This CDR3 has 16 residues. The CDR3 DNA is TGTGCCAGCAGTGCCGGGACTAGCGGGTCGCCGTTTGGGCAGTTCTTC. Its protein product is CASSAGTSGSPFGQFF.

The chain combines TRBV7-2 with TRBJ1-5; D is ambiguous. Per germline, CDR1 SGHTA and CDR2 FQGNSA. V was trimmed by 6 bases and J by 5 bases, leaving 17 bases between them. This CDR3 is built from 15 residues. The CDR3: CASSSARAPDQPQHF. The CDR3 DNA reads TGTGCCAGCAGTTCCGCCCGGGCCCCAGATCAGCCCCAGCATTTT. The full variable domain, completed using reference TRBV7-2 and TRBJ1-5, is GAGVSQSPSNKVTEKGKDVELRCDPISGHTALYWYRQSLGQGLEFLIYFQGNSAPDKSGLPSDRFSAERTGGSVSTLTIQRTQQEDSAVYLCASSSARAPDQPQHFGDGTRLSIL.

The chain recombines TRBV28 with TRBJ1-5; maybe TRBD1 (5 bases). The V gene lost 2 bases and the J gene lost 3 bases, with 11 bases spanning the gap. The germline V gene has CDR1 MDHEN and CDR2 SYDVKM. This CDR3 is 15 amino acids long. CDR3 DNA sequence: TGTGCCAGCAGTTTACCCAGGGTGATCAATCAGCCCCAGCATTTT. Translation gives CASSLPRVINQPQHF. The full variable domain, completed using reference TRBV28 and TRBJ1-5, is DVKVTQSSRYLVKRTGEKVFLECVQDMDHENMFWYRQDPGLGLRLIYFSYDVKMKEKGDIPEGYSVSREKKERFSLILESASTNQTSMYLCASSLPRVINQPQHFGDGTRLSIL.

The chain joins TRBV25-1 to TRBJ2-7; a possible D gene is TRBD1 (5 bases). Per the germline V gene, CDR1 is MGHDK and CDR2 is SYGVNS. The ends were cut back, 5 bases at V and 4 bases at J, with 12 bases in the middle. This CDR3 comprises 13 residues. DNA of the CDR3: TGTGCCAGCAGTTTGGAGACAGTTTACGAGCAGTACTTC. This encodes CASSLETVYEQYF.